A selection of T cell receptor beta chains follows, all from one sample in a study of blood T cell repertoires in COVID-19. Some clones are missing from TCRdb's copy, which holds only in-frame ones; the method was immunoSEQ multiplex PCR. The sample lists 300,000 to 400,000 clones, approximately 87% occurring once. The sequencing input was PBMCs or T cells enriched from blood (not recorded which). The receptors derive from a woman in her 30s with acute COVID-19. Both conserved end residues are part of each CDR3. A D gene is named only where the DNA matches it firmly. Size is omitted from some rows. Given values are once, few, many or a class for expanded clones.

D gene	J gene	clone size	V gene	CDR3 protein	CDR3 DNA
.	TRBJ2-2	.	TRBV5-1	CASSRWGSGGNTGELFF	TGCGCCAGCAGCCGATGGGGGTCCGGGGGAAACACCGGGGAGCTGTTTTTT
.	TRBJ2-1	.	TRBV2	CAASHRVYNEQFF	TGTGCCGCAAGTCACAGGGTCTACAATGAGCAGTTCTTC
.	TRBJ2-1	few	TRBV6-4	CASSDSPIGQFF	TGTGCCAGCAGTGACTCACCTATTGGGCAGTTCTTC
.	TRBJ2-2	once	TRBV7-3	CASSSPNSPGELFF	TGTGCCAGCAGCTCTCCAAATAGTCCCGGGGAGCTGTTTTTT
.	TRBJ1-6	.	TRBV5-8	CASNIQGNSPNSPLHF	TGTGCCAGCAACATACAGGGAAACTCCCCAAATTCACCCCTCCACTTT
TRBD1	TRBJ2-7	many	TRBV5-1	CASSLIGTGGYEQYF	TGCGCCAGCAGCTTGATTGGGACAGGGGGCTACGAGCAGTACTTC
TRBD2	TRBJ2-1	few	TRBV11-3	CASSSATSGGHHEQFF	TGTGCCAGCAGCTCCGCGACTAGCGGGGGGCATCATGAGCAGTTCTTC
TRBD2	TRBJ2-1	.	TRBV24-1	CATSDASGGPIEQFF	TGTGCCACCAGTGACGCGTCGGGGGGGCCCATTGAGCAGTTCTTC
TRBD1	TRBJ1-1	.	TRBV5-5	CASSVTGTGRGGMNTEAFF	TGTGCCAGCAGCGTGACCGGGACAGGGAGAGGAGGGATGAACACTGAAGCTTTCTTT
TRBD1	TRBJ1-1	.	TRBV6-4	CASSVTGVSTEAFF	TGTGCCAGCAGCGTAACAGGGGTGAGCACTGAAGCTTTCTTT
.	TRBJ1-6	.	TRBV19	CASSQSTGTNSPLHF	TGTGCCAGTAGTCAGTCGACAGGCACGAATTCACCCCTCCACTTT
TRBD1	TRBJ2-7	.	TRBV4-1	CASSQDAQQGAPYEQYF	TGCGCCAGCAGCCAAGACGCCCAACAGGGGGCCCCCTACGAGCAGTACTTC
.	TRBJ1-5	.	TRBV21-1	CASSAPRQGPQPQHF	TGTGCCAGCAGCGCCCCAAGACAAGGCCCTCAGCCCCAGCATTTT
TRBD1	TRBJ1-3	.	TRBV7-9	CASSLGQAVGTIYF	TGTGCCAGCAGCCTGGGACAGGCCGTGGGCACCATATATTTT
TRBD2	TRBJ2-1	.	TRBV2	CASSVTSGFNEQFF	TGTGCCAGCAGTGTCACTAGCGGGTTCAATGAGCAGTTCTTC
TRBD2	TRBJ2-7	few	TRBV27	CASTPRAGGVYEQYF	TGTGCCAGCACCCCCAGGGCGGGGGGGGTCTACGAGCAGTACTTC
.	TRBJ1-4	.	TRBV7-9	CASSPQGGNEKLFF	TGTGCCAGCAGCCCACAGGGTGGCAATGAAAAACTGTTTTTT
TRBD2	TRBJ2-3	.	TRBV6-4	CASSDGSGGLTDTQYF	TGTGCCAGCAGTGATGGTAGCGGGGGCCTCACAGATACGCAGTATTTT
.	TRBJ1-4	.	TRBV7-9	CASSFLGQGGEKLFF	TGTGCCAGCAGCTTCTTGGGGCAGGGAGGGGAAAAACTGTTTTTT
.	TRBJ1-5	.	TRBV27	CASSRGVNQPQHF	TGTGCCAGCAGTCGCGGGGTCAATCAGCCCCAGCATTTT
.	TRBJ1-3	.	TRBV10-3	CAISDRTEVNTIYF	TGTGCCATCAGTGATCGGACAGAAGTAAACACCATATATTTT
.	TRBJ2-5	.	TRBV7-9	CASSLESVYQETQYF	TGTGCCAGCAGCTTAGAGTCAGTGTACCAAGAGACCCAGTACTTC
TRBD1	TRBJ1-2	.	TRBV4-1	CASSQGTTGALKNYGYTF	TGCGCCAGCAGCCAAGGCACTACAGGGGCCCTTAAGAATTATGGCTACACCTTC
TRBD1	TRBJ2-7	.	TRBV18	CASSPPQGQFYEQYF	TGTGCCAGCTCACCGCCACAGGGGCAATTCTACGAGCAGTACTTC
TRBD2	TRBJ2-4	.	TRBV19	CASSATSGGADKNIQYF	TGTGCCAGTAGTGCGACTAGCGGGGGGGCTGACAAAAACATTCAGTACTTC
TRBD2	TRBJ2-3	.	TRBV19	CASKERGGSPDTQYF	TGTGCCAGTAAGGAACGCGGGGGGTCACCTGATACGCAGTATTTT
.	TRBJ2-5	.	TRBV24-1	CATSDSRPGYGQETQYF	TGTGCCACCAGTGACTCCCGTCCGGGGTATGGCCAAGAGACCCAGTACTTC
TRBD2	TRBJ2-3	.	TRBV2	CASIGLAGFTDTQYF	TGTGCCAGCATCGGGCTAGCGGGATTCACAGATACGCAGTATTTT
.	TRBJ1-4	.	TRBV5-5	CASNYGLSGEKLFF	TGTGCCAGCAACTACGGGTTGAGTGGTGAAAAACTGTTTTTT
.	TRBJ1-1	.	TRBV19	CASTPYGQPNTEAFF	TGTGCCAGCACGCCCTATGGGCAACCGAACACTGAAGCTTTCTTT
.	TRBJ2-5	.	TRBV2	CASREGRASHIQETQYF	TGTGCCAGCAGAGAAGGTCGGGCTAGCCATATCCAAGAGACCCAGTACTTC